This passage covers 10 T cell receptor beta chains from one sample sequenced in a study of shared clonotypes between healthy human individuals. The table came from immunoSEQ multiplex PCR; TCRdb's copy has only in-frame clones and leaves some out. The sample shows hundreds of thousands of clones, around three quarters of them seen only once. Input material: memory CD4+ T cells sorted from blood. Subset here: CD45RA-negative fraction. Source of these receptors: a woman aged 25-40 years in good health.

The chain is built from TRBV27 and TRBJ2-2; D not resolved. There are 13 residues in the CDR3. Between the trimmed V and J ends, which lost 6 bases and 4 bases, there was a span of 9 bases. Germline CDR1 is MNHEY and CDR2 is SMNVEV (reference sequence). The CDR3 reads CASSPEITGELFF. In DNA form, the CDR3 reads TGTGCCAGCAGCCCAGAGATCACCGGGGAGCTGTTTTTT.

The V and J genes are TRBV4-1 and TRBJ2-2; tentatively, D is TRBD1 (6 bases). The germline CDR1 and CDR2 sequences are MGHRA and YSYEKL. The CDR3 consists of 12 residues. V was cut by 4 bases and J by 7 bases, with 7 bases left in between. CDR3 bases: TGCGCCAGCAGCCCCAGGGGCGGGGAGCTGTTTTTT. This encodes CASSPRGGELFF.

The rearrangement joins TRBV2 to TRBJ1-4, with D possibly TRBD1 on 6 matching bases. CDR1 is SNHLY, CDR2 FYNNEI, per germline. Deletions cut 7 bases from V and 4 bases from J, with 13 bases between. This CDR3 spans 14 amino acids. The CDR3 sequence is CASTLRGYNEKLFF. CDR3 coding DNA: TGTGCCAGCACCCTCAGGGGTTATAATGAAAAACTGTTTTTT.

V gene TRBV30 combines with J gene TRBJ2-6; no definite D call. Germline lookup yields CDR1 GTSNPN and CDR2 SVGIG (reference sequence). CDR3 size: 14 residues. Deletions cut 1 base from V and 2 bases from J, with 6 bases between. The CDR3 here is CAWSARAGANVLTF. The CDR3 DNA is TGTGCCTGGAGTGCCCGCGCTGGGGCCAACGTCCTGACTTTC.

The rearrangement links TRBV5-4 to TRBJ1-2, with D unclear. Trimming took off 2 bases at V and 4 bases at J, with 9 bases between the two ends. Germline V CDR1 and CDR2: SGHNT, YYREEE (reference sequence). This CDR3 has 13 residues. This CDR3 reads CASSFEASYGYTF. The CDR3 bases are TGTGCCAGCAGCTTCGAGGCCTCCTATGGCTACACCTTC.

The CDR3 protein is CASRDNPDTQYF. The CDR3, as DNA: TGTGCCAGCAGAGATAACCCAGATACGCAGTATTTT. V is TRBV6-1 and J is TRBJ2-3; D unclear. With 6 bases removed from V and 4 bases from J, the gap between germline ends came to 8 bases. The germline V gene has CDR1 MNHNS and CDR2 SASEGT. CDR3 length: 12 amino acids.

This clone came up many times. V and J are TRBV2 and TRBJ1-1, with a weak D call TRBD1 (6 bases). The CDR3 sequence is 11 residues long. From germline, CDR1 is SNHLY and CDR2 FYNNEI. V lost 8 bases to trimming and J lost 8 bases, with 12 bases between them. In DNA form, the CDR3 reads TGTGCCAGCCATCAGGACAGCGAAGCTTTCTTT. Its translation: CASHQDSEAFF.

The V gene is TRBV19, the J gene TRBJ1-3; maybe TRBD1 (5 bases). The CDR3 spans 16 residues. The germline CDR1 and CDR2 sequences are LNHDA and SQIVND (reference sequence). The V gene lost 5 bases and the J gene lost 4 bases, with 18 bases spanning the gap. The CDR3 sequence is CASSDPGKRLGNTIYF. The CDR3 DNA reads TGTGCCAGTAGTGATCCAGGGAAGCGTCTAGGAAACACCATATATTTT.

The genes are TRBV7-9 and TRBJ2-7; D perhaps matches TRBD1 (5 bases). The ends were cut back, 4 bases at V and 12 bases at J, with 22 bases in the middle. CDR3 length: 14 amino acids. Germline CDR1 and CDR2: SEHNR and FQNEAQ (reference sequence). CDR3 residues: CASSSQIITGLRYF. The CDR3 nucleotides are TGTGCCAGCAGCTCTCAAATTATTACAGGATTACGGTACTTC. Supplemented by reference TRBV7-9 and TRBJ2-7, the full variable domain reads DTGVSQNPRHKITKRGQNVTFRCDPISEHNRLYWYRQTLGQGPEFLTYFQNEAQLEKSRLLSDRFSAERPKGSFSTLEIQRTEQGDSAMYLCASSSQIITGLRYFGPGTRLTVT.

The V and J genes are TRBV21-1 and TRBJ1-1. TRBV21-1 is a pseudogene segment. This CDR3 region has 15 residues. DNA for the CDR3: TGTGCCAGCAGCACGCGGGGGGCCTATAACACTGAAGCTTTCTTT. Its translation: CASSTRGAYNTEAFF.